The rows below give T cell receptor beta chains drawn from one sample of a study of cytomegalovirus exposure and HLA in healthy donors. Sequencing used immunoSEQ multiplex PCR; TCRdb keeps in-frame clones, though not all of them. The table lists about 80,000 clones, around 73% of them singletons, with over 3% in the top ten. Sequenced input: PBMCs. The source of these receptors is a man aged 50 to 60 in good health and CMV-seronegative. The CDR3 runs from the conserved cysteine through the conserved F or W. Each record gives: J gene, V gene, CDR3 protein.

TRBJ2-5 TRBV15 CATSRNRIQETQYF
TRBJ1-2 TRBV30 CAWSSRGMLAGYTF
TRBJ2-6 TRBV18 CASSPPDRKSSGANVLTF
TRBJ2-7 TRBV5-1 CASSSGQGGYEQYF
TRBJ1-1 TRBV6-6 CASVDQGSGNTEAFF
TRBJ2-1 TRBV7-2 CASSRLAGGPGEQFF
TRBJ1-6 TRBV11-3 CASRADSSPLHF
TRBJ2-3 TRBV7-2 CASSYRLFTDTQYF
TRBJ1-1 TRBV19 CASRSAGTGNTEAFF
TRBJ2-5 TRBV9 CASSVEGETQYF
TRBJ2-1 TRBV10-3 CAISESGGGYNEQFF
TRBJ2-2 TRBV6-4 CASSDEVGGTGELFF
TRBJ2-2 TRBV11-2 CASSLDPRRGPGELFF
TRBJ2-3 TRBV19 CASRDRDRQKYF
TRBJ1-6 TRBV2 CASSANLGHAPNSPLHF
TRBJ2-3 TRBV6-5 CASSSGGLTDTQYF
TRBJ1-5 TRBV6-5 CASSYKTGTSNQPQHF
TRBJ2-2 TRBV5-1 CASSFWTGRAGELFF
TRBJ2-3 TRBV30 CAWSIGGFTDTQYF
TRBJ1-5 TRBV5-5 CASSLTSGGGQPQHF
TRBJ2-7 TRBV7-3 CASSPAKSSYEQYF
TRBJ1-2 TRBV5-5 CASSLAQGHAYGYTF
TRBJ2-2 TRBV5-5 CASSPVARTGANTGELFF
TRBJ2-7 TRBV5-1 CASSQGTANYEQYF
TRBJ2-3 TRBV6-4 CASSLAGGPTDTQYF
TRBJ2-5 TRBV7-2 CASSLDRATETQYF
TRBJ2-3 TRBV5-8 CASSLGGRWGTDTQYF
TRBJ2-2 TRBV7-2 CASRQGSSGPSNTGELFF
TRBJ1-1 TRBV30 CAWRGLAATEAFF
TRBJ1-5 TRBV30 CAWSVRGNQPQHF
TRBJ2-3 TRBV6-1 CASSLAGGQTDTQYF
TRBJ1-6 TRBV7-9 CASSLEGARSPLHF
TRBJ1-2 TRBV9 CASSLLGDYGYTF
TRBJ1-3 TRBV21-1 CASSRQGWNSGNTIYF
TRBJ1-5 TRBV7-2 CASSSGSRGYQPQHF
TRBJ2-7 TRBV19 CASSPWEQYEQYF
TRBJ2-3 TRBV5-1 CASSLAFRGRGRGSDTQYF
TRBJ2-5 TRBV6-1 CASSGGTRAGGETQYF
TRBJ2-7 TRBV19 CASSGNTYEQYF
TRBJ1-6 TRBV11-3 CASSTGINSPLHF
TRBJ1-1 TRBV7-2 CASSLGMNTEAFF
TRBJ2-7 TRBV6-5 CASSSAGQRRYGQYF
TRBJ1-3 TRBV28 CASSLSHGQRNTIYF
TRBJ2-4 TRBV7-2 CASSPHQGLQNIQYF
TRBJ2-2 TRBV5-1 CASTYSNTGELFF
TRBJ1-5 TRBV5-1 CASSFGTGGSNQPQHF
TRBJ2-3 TRBV7-2 CASSFGGGLGADTQYF
TRBJ1-5 TRBV5-8 CASGNRQGLTQPQHF
TRBJ1-1 TRBV10-2 CASSWRNTEAFF
TRBJ2-7 TRBV9 CASSKTGTSYEQYF
TRBJ1-3 TRBV6-5 CASSYSGSTGNTIYF
TRBJ2-5 TRBV28 CASSSTWSGTQYF
TRBJ2-3 TRBV4-2 CASSQAGTGFFADTQYF
TRBJ2-3 TRBV5-4 CAGTSGGSSTDTQYF
TRBJ2-1 TRBV7-2 CASSPSRSGGANEQFF